A single sample is the source of the 3 T cell receptor beta chains below, sequenced in a study of blood T cell repertoires in COVID-19. The repertoire was sequenced with immunoSEQ multiplex PCR; TCRdb's copy has only in-frame clones and lacks some. The sample includes approximately 210,000 clones, roughly 90% of them seen just once. The source material was peripheral blood. These receptor sequences come from a man between 40 and 49 years old with active or convalescent COVID-19.

The genes are TRBV19 and TRBJ1-6; TRBD1 is a possible D gene (6 bases). V lost 5 bases, J lost 10 bases, and 12 bases lay in between. CDR1 and CDR2 from the germline V gene are LNHDA and SQIVND (reference sequence). This CDR3 region has 13 residues. CDR3 loop: CASSFSGESPLHF. The CDR3 DNA reads TGTGCCAGTAGTTTCTCAGGGGAATCACCCCTCCACTTT.

The rearrangement joins TRBV5-1 to TRBJ2-1; perhaps TRBD2 as D (5 bases). Looked up from germline, CDR1 is SGHRS and CDR2 is YFSETQ. V was cut by 2 bases and J by 4 bases, with 13 bases left in between. This CDR3 is 15 amino acids long. CDR3 nucleotide sequence: TGCGCCAGCAGCTTAGCAAGCGGAACATACAATGAGCAGTTCTTC. Protein sequence: CASSLASGTYNEQFF.

V and J are TRBV5-1 and TRBJ2-7, with TRBD1 matching over 7 bases. CDR1 and CDR2 (germline): SGHRS, YFSETQ. CDR3 size: 14 residues. The J segment lost 1 base and the V segment lost 4 bases, leaving 5 bases of the junction unmatched. CDR3: CASSDHRGSYEQYF. CDR3 nucleotides: TGCGCCAGCAGCGATCACAGGGGATCCTACGAGCAGTACTTC.